Listed here are 12 T cell receptor beta chains from one sample, sequenced in a study of Graves' ophthalmopathy and Graves' hyperthyroidism. RNA transcripts were the template, and TCR beta CDR3 regions were amplified from them. The library came from an HTBI-primed first-round RT-PCR and a second-round multiplex PCR. TCRdb re-analysed the multiplex PCR reads in MiXCR, keeping a single row per CDR3 protein. The data contain over 150,000 distinct CDR3 sequences, less than 45% of them singletons. The sequencing sample was made of peripheral blood. These receptors were obtained from a woman aged 40 to 55 with Graves' ophthalmopathy.

V is TRBV14 and J is TRBJ1-6; D perhaps matches TRBD1 (5 bases). This CDR3 region has 15 residues. V gave up 0 bases and J gave up 7 bases, with 10 bases separating them. Looked up from germline, CDR1 is SGHDN and CDR2 is FVKESK. CDR3 sequence reads: CASSQEGRVNSPLHF. CDR3 nucleotides: TGTGCCAGCAGCCAAGAGGGACGGGTAAATTCACCCCTCCACTTT.

The chain has TRBV29-1 and TRBJ1-1; tentative D call: TRBD1 (5 bases). This CDR3 comprises 12 residues. The V gene's germline CDR1 is SQVTM and CDR2 ANQGSEA. Trimming left V 5 bases short and J 6 bases short, with 13 bases between. CDR3 region: CSVTGLVSEAFF. CDR3 coding DNA: TGCAGCGTTACAGGTCTGGTCTCTGAAGCTTTCTTT.

This clonotype was seen repeatedly, ten times or more. V and J are TRBV11-2 and TRBJ1-1; no firm D call. Trimming stripped 4 bases from V and 6 bases from J, with 18 bases between. The CDR3 runs 15 residues. Germline assignment: CDR1 SGHAT and CDR2 FQNNGV. The CDR3 loop is CASSYQTNLGAEAFF. DNA of the CDR3: TGTGCCAGCAGCTACCAGACCAACCTTGGGGCTGAAGCTTTCTTT.

The rearrangement links TRBV7-3 to TRBJ1-6; 7 nucleotides match TRBD1. Germline CDR1 reads SGHTA; CDR2 reads FQGTGA. V gave up 5 bases and J gave up 7 bases; unmatched junction bases: 5. The CDR3 runs to 14 residues. The CDR3 reads CASSRTGGNSPLHF. In nucleotides, the CDR3 is TGTGCCAGCAGCCGGACAGGTGGAAATTCACCCCTCCACTTT.

Ten or more counts support this clonotype. The V call is TRBV28, the J call TRBJ2-5; 8 bases map to TRBD2. J was trimmed by 1 base and V by 2 bases; bases with no gene match: 3. The germline V gene has CDR1 MDHEN and CDR2 SYDVKM. The CDR3 totals 15 residues. The CDR3: CASSLNGRGQETQYF. The CDR3 nucleotides read TGTGCCAGCAGTTTAAACGGGAGGGGCCAAGAGACCCAGTACTTC. The entire variable domain, with the rest obtained from reference TRBV28 and TRBJ2-5, is as follows: DVKVTQSSRYLVKRTGEKVFLECVQDMDHENMFWYRQDPGLGLRLIYFSYDVKMKEKGDIPEGYSVSREKKERFSLILESASTNQTSMYLCASSLNGRGQETQYFGPGTRLLVL.

This chain uses TRBV18 with TRBJ2-7, with no clear D. Per germline, CDR1 KGHSH and CDR2 LQKENI. The germline V and J ends were trimmed by 2 bases and 3 bases, with 11 bases remaining between them. CDR3 size: 14 residues. CDR3 nucleotide sequence: TGTGCCAGCTCACCATATGTGGGCAGCTACGAGCAGTACTTC. This sequence encodes CASSPYVGSYEQYF.

The chain carries TRBV29-1 and TRBJ1-1; D unresolved. Trimming pared 5 bases from V and 3 bases from J, leaving 10 bases between. The CDR3 is 12 residues long. Looked up from germline, CDR1 is SQVTM and CDR2 is ANQGSEA. The CDR3 nucleotides are TGCAGCGTTCTCTTCTGGGACACTGAAGCTTTCTTT. This translates into CSVLFWDTEAFF.

This clonotype was recorded only once. The CDR3 loop reads CASREDRSWTEAFF. The CDR3 DNA sequence: TGTGCCAGCAGAGAGGACAGGTCTTGGACTGAAGCTTTCTTT. J is TRBJ1-1 and V is TRBV6-1, with 7 bases lining up with TRBD1. Trimming cost V 6 bases and J 5 bases; bases outside gene matches: 9. Germline V CDR1 and CDR2: MNHNS, SASEGT. CDR3 size: 14 residues.

The chain recombines TRBV6-5 with TRBJ1-3, with a weak D call TRBD1 (5 bases). The CDR3 runs to 15 residues. Trimming left V 5 bases short and J 0 bases short, with 11 bases between. CDR1 and CDR2 (germline): MNHEY, SVGAGI. The CDR3 DNA reads as TGTGCCAGCAGTAACAGGTTTAGCTCTGGAAACACCATATATTTT. Its translation is CASSNRFSSGNTIYF.

This clonotype was seen repeatedly, ten times or more. The J gene is TRBJ2-7, the V gene TRBV30; D gene ambiguous. With 0 bases removed from V and 0 bases from J, the gap between germline ends came to 9 bases. This CDR3 contains 14 residues. Germline V lookup: CDR1 GTSNPN, CDR2 SVGIG (reference sequence). In DNA, the CDR3 is TGTGCCTGGAGTGTACTTCCGAGCTCCTACGAGCAGTACTTC. Its protein is CAWSVLPSSYEQYF.

The J gene is TRBJ1-5, the V gene TRBV7-3; 7 bases line up with TRBD1. After removal of 4 bases from V and 4 bases from J, the junction contained 10 bases not matched to a gene. Germline V gene lookup returns CDR1 SGHTA and CDR2 FQGTGA. The CDR3 is 16 amino acids. DNA for the CDR3: TGTGCCAGCAGCTCGCTTCAACACAGGGGTAATCAGCCCCAGCATTTT. Amino acid sequence: CASSSLQHRGNQPQHF.

The V call is TRBV12-3 or TRBV12-4, the J call TRBJ1-2, with a tentative D call TRBD1 (5 bases). The V gene lost 5 bases and the J gene lost 6 bases, with 13 bases spanning the gap. The CDR3 sequence is 13 residues long. DNA for the CDR3: TGTGCCAGCAGTCCACAGGATTCAGATGGCTACACCTTC. Translated, it gives CASSPQDSDGYTF.